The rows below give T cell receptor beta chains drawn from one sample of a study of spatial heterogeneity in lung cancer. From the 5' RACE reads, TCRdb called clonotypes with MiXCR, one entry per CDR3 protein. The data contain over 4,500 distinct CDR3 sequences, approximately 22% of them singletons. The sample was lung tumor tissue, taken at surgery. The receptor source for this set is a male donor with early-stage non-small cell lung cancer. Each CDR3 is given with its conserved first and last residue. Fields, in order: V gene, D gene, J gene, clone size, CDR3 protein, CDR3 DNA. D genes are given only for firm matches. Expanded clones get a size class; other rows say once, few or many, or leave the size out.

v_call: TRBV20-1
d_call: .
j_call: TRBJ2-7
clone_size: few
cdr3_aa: CSARDFGEQYF
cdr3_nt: TGCAGTGCTAGAGATTTCGGGGAGCAGTACTTC

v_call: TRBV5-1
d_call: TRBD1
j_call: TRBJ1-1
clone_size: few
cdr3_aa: CASSGGQLNTEAFF
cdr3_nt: TGCGCCAGCAGCGGGGGACAGTTGAACACTGAAGCTTTCTTT

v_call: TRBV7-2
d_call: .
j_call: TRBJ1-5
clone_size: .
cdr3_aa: CASSQLPGGNQPQHF
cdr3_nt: TGTGCCAGCAGCCAACTGCCAGGGGGCAATCAGCCCCAGCATTTT

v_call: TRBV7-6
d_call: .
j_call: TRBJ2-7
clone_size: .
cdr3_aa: CASSRQTAAGEQYF
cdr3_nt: TGTGCCAGCAGCCGACAGACTGCTGCGGGCGAGCAGTACTTC

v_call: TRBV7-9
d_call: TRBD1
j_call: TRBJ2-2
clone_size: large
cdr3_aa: CASIRTGANTGELFF
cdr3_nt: TGTGCCAGCATTAGGACAGGGGCGAACACCGGGGAGCTGTTTTTT

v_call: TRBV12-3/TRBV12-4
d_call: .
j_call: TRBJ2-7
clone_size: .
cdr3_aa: CASSLSHTDEQYF
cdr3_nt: TGTGCCAGCAGTTTATCCCACACTGACGAGCAGTACTTC

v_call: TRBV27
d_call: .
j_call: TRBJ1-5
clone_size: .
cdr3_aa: CASSLGVYQPQHF
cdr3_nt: TGTGCCAGCAGTTTAGGGGTTTATCAGCCCCAGCATTTT

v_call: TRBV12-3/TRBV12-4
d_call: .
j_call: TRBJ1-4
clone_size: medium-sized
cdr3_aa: CASTPDRWGEKLFF
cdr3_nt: TGTGCCAGCACTCCAGACAGGTGGGGTGAAAAACTGTTTTTT

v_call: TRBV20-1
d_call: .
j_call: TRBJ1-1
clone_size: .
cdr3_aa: CSASPSHRNTEAFF
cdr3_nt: TGCAGTGCTAGTCCCTCTCACAGAAACACTGAAGCTTTCTTT

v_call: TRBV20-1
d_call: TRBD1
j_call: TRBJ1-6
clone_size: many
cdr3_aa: CSARGTEINSPLHF
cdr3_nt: TGCAGTGCTAGGGGGACAGAGATTAATTCACCCCTCCACTTT

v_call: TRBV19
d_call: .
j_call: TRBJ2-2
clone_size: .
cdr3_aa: CASPAYSGELFF
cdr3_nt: TGTGCCAGTCCGGCCTACTCCGGGGAGCTGTTTTTT

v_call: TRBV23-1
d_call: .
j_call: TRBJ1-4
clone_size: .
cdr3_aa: CASSFARGPLNEKLFF
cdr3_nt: TGTGCCAGCAGTTTTGCCCGGGGGCCTCTTAATGAAAAACTGTTTTTT

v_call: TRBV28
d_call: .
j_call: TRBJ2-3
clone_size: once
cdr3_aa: CASSSTGNDGTDTQYF
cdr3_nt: TGTGCCAGCAGTTCAACAGGGAACGATGGCACAGATACGCAGTATTTT

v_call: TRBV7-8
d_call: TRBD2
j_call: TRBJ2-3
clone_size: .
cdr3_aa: CASSFLSGGSTDTQYF
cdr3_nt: TGTGCCAGCAGCTTCCTTAGCGGGGGAAGCACAGATACGCAGTATTTT

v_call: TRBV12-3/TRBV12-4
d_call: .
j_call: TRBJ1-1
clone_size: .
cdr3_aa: CASSLGPASEAFF
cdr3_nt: TGTGCCAGCAGTTTAGGTCCCGCTTCTGAAGCTTTCTTT

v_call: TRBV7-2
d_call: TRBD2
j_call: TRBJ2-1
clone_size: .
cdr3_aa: CASSLATPPASGREGEQFF
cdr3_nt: TGTGCCAGCAGCTTAGCCACTCCCCCTGCTAGCGGGAGGGAGGGTGAGCAGTTCTTC

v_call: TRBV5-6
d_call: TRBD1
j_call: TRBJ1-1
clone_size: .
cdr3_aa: CASRLTGFTEAFF
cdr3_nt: TGTGCCAGCAGGCTGACAGGGTTTACTGAAGCTTTCTTT

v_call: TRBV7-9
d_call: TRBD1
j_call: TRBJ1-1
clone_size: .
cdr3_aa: CASSVDRGTEAFF
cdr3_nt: TGTGCCAGCAGCGTAGACAGGGGCACTGAAGCTTTCTTT

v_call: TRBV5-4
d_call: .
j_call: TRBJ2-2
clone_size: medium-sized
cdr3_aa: CASSLARGNTGELFF
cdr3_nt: TGTGCCAGCAGCTTGGCCAGGGGGAACACCGGGGAGCTGTTTTTT

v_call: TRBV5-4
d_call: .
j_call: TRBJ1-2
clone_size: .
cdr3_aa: CASSLVQGGYTF
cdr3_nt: TGTGCCAGCAGCTTGGTACAGGGTGGCTACACCTTC

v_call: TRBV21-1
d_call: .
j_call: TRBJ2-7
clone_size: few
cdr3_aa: CASSKPTSYEQYF
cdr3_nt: TGTGCCAGCAGCAAACCGACCAGCTACGAGCAGTACTTC

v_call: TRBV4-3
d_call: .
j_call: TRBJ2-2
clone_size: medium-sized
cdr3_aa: CASSQEPDISNTGELFF
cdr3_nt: TGCGCCAGCAGCCAAGAGCCTGACATATCGAACACCGGGGAGCTGTTTTTT

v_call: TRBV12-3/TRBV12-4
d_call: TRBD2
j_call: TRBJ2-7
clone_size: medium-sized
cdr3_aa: CASSGGPYEQYF
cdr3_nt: TGTGCCAGTAGCGGGGGACCCTACGAGCAGTACTTC

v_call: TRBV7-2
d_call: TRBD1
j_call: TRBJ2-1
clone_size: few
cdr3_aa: CASSTQPGQGYNEQFF
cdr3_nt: TGTGCCAGCAGCACCCAACCGGGACAGGGTTACAATGAGCAGTTCTTC

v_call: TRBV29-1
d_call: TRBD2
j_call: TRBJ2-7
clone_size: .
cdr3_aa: CSVGTSGTYEQYF
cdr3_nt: TGCAGCGTTGGGACTAGCGGTACCTACGAGCAGTACTTC